Listed below are T cell receptor beta chains from one sample, sequenced in a study of monozygotic twins with cystic fibrosis. Assay used: immunoSEQ multiplex PCR; TCRdb lists only in-frame clones, some missing. The table lists around 34,000 clones, around 66% of them singletons, with 0.75% to 0.85% in the top ten. The sequenced sample consisted of blood. The receptors here all came from a girl aged 5-17 years with cystic fibrosis. Each CDR3 is given with its conserved first and last residue. A D gene is named only where the DNA matches it firmly. Some rows mark clone size as missing; the rest say once, few, many or name a class of expanded clone.

abundance: -
j_gene: TRBJ2-7
v_gene: TRBV6-6
d_gene: -
CDR3aa: CASSYALSYEQYF
CDR3nt: TGTGCCAGCAGTTACGCTCTTTCCTACGAGCAGTACTTC

abundance: few
j_gene: TRBJ2-7
v_gene: TRBV4-1
d_gene: -
CDR3aa: CASSNSGSRGEQYF
CDR3nt: TGCGCCAGCAGCAACTCGGGATCCCGTGGGGAGCAGTACTTC

abundance: -
j_gene: TRBJ1-2
v_gene: TRBV7-6
d_gene: TRBD1
CDR3aa: CASSPGTGRGYTF
CDR3nt: TGTGCCAGCAGCCCCGGGACAGGGCGAGGCTACACCTTC

abundance: -
j_gene: TRBJ1-2
v_gene: TRBV18
d_gene: -
CDR3aa: CASSPSSSGYGYTF
CDR3nt: TGTGCCAGCTCACCGTCTTCCTCCGGATATGGCTACACCTTC

abundance: -
j_gene: TRBJ2-5
v_gene: TRBV9
d_gene: -
CDR3aa: CASSAGDSLRKTQYF
CDR3nt: TGTGCCAGCAGCGCGGGAGACAGCCTAAGGAAGACCCAGTACTTC

abundance: -
j_gene: TRBJ2-3
v_gene: TRBV12-1
d_gene: -
CDR3aa: CASRRGLRGSTDTQYF
CDR3nt: TGTGCCAGCAGGAGGGGACTGCGGGGTTCCACAGATACGCAGTATTTT

abundance: -
j_gene: TRBJ2-5
v_gene: TRBV6-5
d_gene: TRBD2
CDR3aa: CASSRLAGEETQYF
CDR3nt: TGTGCCAGCAGTAGACTAGCGGGAGAGGAGACCCAGTACTTC

abundance: -
j_gene: TRBJ1-2
v_gene: TRBV7-9
d_gene: TRBD1
CDR3aa: CASSGTGDYYGYTF
CDR3nt: TGTGCCAGCTCCGGGACAGGGGATTACTATGGCTACACCTTC

abundance: -
j_gene: TRBJ1-5
v_gene: TRBV6-1
d_gene: -
CDR3aa: CASSESAEGGQPQHF
CDR3nt: TGTGCCAGCAGTGAGTCGGCCGAGGGGGGCCAGCCCCAGCATTTT

abundance: once
j_gene: TRBJ2-3
v_gene: TRBV6-6
d_gene: -
CDR3aa: CASSYLGTGDTQYF
CDR3nt: TGTGCCAGCAGTTACCTGGGGACGGGAGATACGCAGTATTTT

abundance: -
j_gene: TRBJ1-1
v_gene: TRBV5-1
d_gene: -
CDR3aa: CASNTGGEPMNTEAFF
CDR3nt: TGCGCCAGCAACACTGGGGGGGAGCCCATGAACACTGAAGCTTTCTTT

abundance: -
j_gene: TRBJ1-2
v_gene: TRBV27
d_gene: -
CDR3aa: CASSHGINYGYTF
CDR3nt: TGTGCCAGCAGCCACGGGATTAACTATGGCTACACCTTC

abundance: -
j_gene: TRBJ1-1
v_gene: TRBV25-1
d_gene: TRBD1
CDR3aa: CASSVGTATEAFF
CDR3nt: TGTGCCAGCAGTGTTGGGACAGCTACTGAAGCTTTCTTT

abundance: -
j_gene: TRBJ1-5
v_gene: TRBV2
d_gene: -
CDR3aa: CASSGQTNSNQPQHF
CDR3nt: TGTGCCAGCAGCGGACAGACGAATAGCAATCAGCCCCAGCATTTT

abundance: -
j_gene: TRBJ2-5
v_gene: TRBV21-1
d_gene: -
CDR3aa: CASSGWGGRGPGETQYF
CDR3nt: TGTGCCAGCAGCGGCTGGGGTGGGCGGGGTCCAGGAGAGACCCAGTACTTC

abundance: few
j_gene: TRBJ1-5
v_gene: TRBV2
d_gene: -
CDR3aa: CASSGRQYSNQPQHF
CDR3nt: TGTGCCAGCAGTGGGCGGCAGTATAGCAATCAGCCCCAGCATTTT

abundance: -
j_gene: TRBJ2-7
v_gene: TRBV15
d_gene: TRBD1
CDR3aa: CATSSPRDRGVYEQYF
CDR3nt: TGTGCCACCAGCAGCCCCCGGGACAGGGGTGTTTACGAGCAGTACTTC

abundance: -
j_gene: TRBJ1-1
v_gene: TRBV4-1
d_gene: TRBD1
CDR3aa: CASSQLGQAQNTEAFF
CDR3nt: TGCGCCAGCAGCCAACTCGGACAGGCCCAAAACACTGAAGCTTTCTTT

abundance: few
j_gene: TRBJ1-1
v_gene: TRBV27
d_gene: -
CDR3aa: CASSQAGRAFF
CDR3nt: TGTGCCAGCAGCCAGGCGGGGAGGGCTTTCTTT

abundance: -
j_gene: TRBJ2-5
v_gene: TRBV30
d_gene: -
CDR3aa: CAWSVGETQYF
CDR3nt: TGTGCCTGGAGTGTGGGGGAGACCCAGTACTTC

abundance: -
j_gene: TRBJ2-3
v_gene: TRBV5-1
d_gene: -
CDR3aa: CASLDLPGLGIDTQYF
CDR3nt: TGCGCCAGTCTCGACTTGCCGGGACTCGGTATAGATACGCAGTATTTT

abundance: -
j_gene: TRBJ1-2
v_gene: TRBV7-2
d_gene: -
CDR3aa: CASSLPEGYGYTF
CDR3nt: TGTGCCAGCAGCTTGCCAGAAGGCTATGGCTACACCTTC

abundance: -
j_gene: TRBJ2-5
v_gene: TRBV28
d_gene: -
CDR3aa: CASRIDRRTTPGETQYF
CDR3nt: TGTGCCAGCCGGATAGACAGACGAACGACTCCCGGGGAGACCCAGTACTTC

abundance: -
j_gene: TRBJ1-2
v_gene: TRBV7-2
d_gene: -
CDR3aa: CASSLGAGRGTNYGYTF
CDR3nt: TGTGCCAGCAGCTTAGGGGCTGGACGGGGGACTAACTATGGCTACACCTTC

abundance: -
j_gene: TRBJ2-3
v_gene: TRBV9
d_gene: -
CDR3aa: CASSPGGGPDTQYF
CDR3nt: TGTGCCAGCAGCCCAGGGGGGGGCCCAGATACGCAGTATTTT

abundance: -
j_gene: TRBJ2-3
v_gene: TRBV5-1
d_gene: TRBD1
CDR3aa: CASSSPRGTGSTDTQYF
CDR3nt: TGCGCCAGCAGCTCCCCCCGTGGGACAGGGAGCACAGATACGCAGTATTTT

abundance: once
j_gene: TRBJ2-5
v_gene: TRBV10-1
d_gene: TRBD1
CDR3aa: CASSDLAPTTGGEETQYF
CDR3nt: TGCGCCAGCAGTGACCTCGCACCAACTACAGGGGGTGAAGAGACCCAGTACTTC

abundance: -
j_gene: TRBJ2-7
v_gene: TRBV2
d_gene: TRBD2
CDR3aa: CASSEAGVIYEQYF
CDR3nt: TGTGCCAGCAGTGAGGCGGGAGTGATCTACGAGCAGTACTTC